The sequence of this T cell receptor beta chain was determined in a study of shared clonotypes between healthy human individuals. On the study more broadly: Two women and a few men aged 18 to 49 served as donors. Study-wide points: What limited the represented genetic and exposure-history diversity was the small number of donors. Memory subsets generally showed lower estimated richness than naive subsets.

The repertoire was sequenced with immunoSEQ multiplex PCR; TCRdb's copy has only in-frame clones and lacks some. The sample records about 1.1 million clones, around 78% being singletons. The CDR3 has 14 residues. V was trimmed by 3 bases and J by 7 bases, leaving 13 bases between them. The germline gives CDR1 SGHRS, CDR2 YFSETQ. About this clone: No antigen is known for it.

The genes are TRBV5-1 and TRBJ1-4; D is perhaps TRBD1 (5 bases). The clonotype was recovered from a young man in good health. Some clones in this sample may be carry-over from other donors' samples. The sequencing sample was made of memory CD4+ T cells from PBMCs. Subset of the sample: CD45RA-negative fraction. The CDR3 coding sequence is TGCGCCAGCAGCTATGGGGGGTTGGTTGAAAAACTGTTTTTT. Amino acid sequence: CASSYGGLVEKLFF.